The rows below give T cell receptor beta chains drawn from one sample of a study of Ad26.COV2.S vaccination and SARS-CoV-2 variants. Measured with immunoSEQ multiplex PCR; TCRdb has only the in-frame clones, and not every one. The sample includes 300,000 to 400,000 clones, roughly 90% of them seen just once. The specimen was peripheral blood, collected in a trial of Ad26.COV2.S vaccine versus placebo. These receptors were collected from a person aged 18-60 years who received the Ad26.COV2.S COVID-19 vaccine or a placebo. Each CDR3 is given with its conserved first and last residue. Not every row has a clone size; where given, it reads once, few, many or a size class.

size	V	J	CDR3
few	TRBV10-3	TRBJ1-1	CATGEMTGLNTEAFF
-	TRBV19	TRBJ2-1	CASSKIAGGPNEQFF
once	TRBV10-3	TRBJ2-3	CAISVNSGRDTQYF
-	TRBV6-5	TRBJ2-3	CASSYADTQYF
-	TRBV6-4	TRBJ2-1	CASKLEDVSYNEQFF
-	TRBV25-1	TRBJ1-1	CASTRAGDSEAFF
-	TRBV27	TRBJ2-7	CASSSSLGVLYEQYF
-	TRBV30	TRBJ2-1	CAWQRVSYNEQFF
-	TRBV5-1	TRBJ1-1	CASSGGTGNTEAFF
once	TRBV5-1	TRBJ2-2	CASSWDGNTGELFF
-	TRBV6-5	TRBJ1-3	CASAAGLGNTIYF
-	TRBV7-2	TRBJ1-2	CASSLERDSYGYTF
-	TRBV6-2/TRBV6-3	TRBJ2-2	CASSRTAPVTGELFF
-	TRBV30	TRBJ2-5	CAWTRQGVQETQYF
-	TRBV7-2	TRBJ2-2	CASSLSMTGELFF
-	TRBV7-6	TRBJ1-1	CASSPKGQGLTEAFF
-	TRBV9	TRBJ2-5	CASSGGVGQETQYF
-	TRBV7-6	TRBJ1-1	CASSQWTGDTEAFF
-	TRBV7-8	TRBJ1-5	CASSSLIDRDSKSPQHF
-	TRBV2	TRBJ2-1	CATLPDTGSLSSYNEQFF
-	TRBV19	TRBJ2-3	CASSIGIDTQYF
-	TRBV6-2/TRBV6-3	TRBJ2-7	CASSYSPGTGRFYEQYF
-	TRBV6-5	TRBJ2-1	CASSYSKGGRVAQFF
few	TRBV15	TRBJ1-2	CATSASNYGYTF
-	TRBV11-3	TRBJ2-2	CASSSISGSGELFF
-	TRBV30	TRBJ1-5	CAWSGGPGSNQPQHF
-	TRBV4-3	TRBJ2-1	CASSQEGQGAHNEQFF
-	TRBV27	TRBJ2-7	CASTSGQSYGEQYF
-	TRBV29-1	TRBJ1-3	CSVRGADSSGNTIYF
-	TRBV28	TRBJ2-1	CASSNNRFSEQFF
-	TRBV5-1	TRBJ1-2	CASSLGGVNRDYGYTF
once	TRBV7-9	TRBJ1-4	CASSLAASYEKLFF
once	TRBV5-1	TRBJ1-4	CASSLQDRENEKLFF
-	TRBV4-3	TRBJ2-6	CASSHRVAGANVLTF
-	TRBV28	TRBJ1-1	CASSLITEAFF
-	TRBV4-2	TRBJ2-7	CASSQATGAYEQYF
-	TRBV5-1	TRBJ2-3	CASSLDGGRTDTQYF
-	TRBV5-4	TRBJ2-7	CASSSRSGRYEQYF
-	TRBV6-1	TRBJ1-3	CASSEFLSGSGNTIYF